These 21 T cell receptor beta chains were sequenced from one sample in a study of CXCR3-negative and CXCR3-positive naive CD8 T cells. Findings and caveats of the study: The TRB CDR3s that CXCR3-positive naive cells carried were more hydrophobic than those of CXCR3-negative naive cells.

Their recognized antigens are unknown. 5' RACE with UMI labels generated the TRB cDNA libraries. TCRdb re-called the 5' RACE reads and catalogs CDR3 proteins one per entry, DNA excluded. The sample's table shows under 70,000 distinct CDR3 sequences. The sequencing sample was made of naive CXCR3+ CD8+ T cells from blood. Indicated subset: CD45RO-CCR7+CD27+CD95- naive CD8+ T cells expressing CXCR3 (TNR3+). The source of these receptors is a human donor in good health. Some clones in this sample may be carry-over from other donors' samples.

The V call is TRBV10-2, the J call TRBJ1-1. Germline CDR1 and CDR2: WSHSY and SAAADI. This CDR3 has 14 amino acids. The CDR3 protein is CASRGVGVGTEAFF.

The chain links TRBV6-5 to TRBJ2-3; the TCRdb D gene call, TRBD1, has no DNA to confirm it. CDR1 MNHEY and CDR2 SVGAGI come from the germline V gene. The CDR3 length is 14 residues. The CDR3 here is CASSWGQRTDTQYF.

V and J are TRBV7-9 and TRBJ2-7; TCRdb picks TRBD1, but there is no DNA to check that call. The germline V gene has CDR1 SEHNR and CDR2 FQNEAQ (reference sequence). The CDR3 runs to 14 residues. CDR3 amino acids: CASSPPDIFYEQYF.

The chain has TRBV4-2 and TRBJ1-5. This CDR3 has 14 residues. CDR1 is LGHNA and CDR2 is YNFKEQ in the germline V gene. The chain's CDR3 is CASSQGLTNQPQHF.

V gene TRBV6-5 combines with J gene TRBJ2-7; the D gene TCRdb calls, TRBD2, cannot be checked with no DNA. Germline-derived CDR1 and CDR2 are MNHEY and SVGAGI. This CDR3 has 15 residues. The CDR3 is CASSYMESSSYEQYF.

CDR3: CASSLVRPSGSYEQYF. The gene calls are TRBV5-6 and TRBJ2-7; TCRdb's D call, TRBD1, is unchecked because there is no DNA. Germline V CDR1 and CDR2: SGHDT, YYEEEE. The CDR3 sequence is 16 residues long.

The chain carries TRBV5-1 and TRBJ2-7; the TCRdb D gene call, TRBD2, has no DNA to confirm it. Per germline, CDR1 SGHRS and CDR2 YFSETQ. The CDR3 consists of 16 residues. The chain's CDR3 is CASSLEFLGGGYEQYF.

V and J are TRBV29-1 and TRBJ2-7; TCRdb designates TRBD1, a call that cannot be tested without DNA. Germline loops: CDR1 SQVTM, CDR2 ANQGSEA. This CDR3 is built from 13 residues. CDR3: CSVDTGQTYEQYF.

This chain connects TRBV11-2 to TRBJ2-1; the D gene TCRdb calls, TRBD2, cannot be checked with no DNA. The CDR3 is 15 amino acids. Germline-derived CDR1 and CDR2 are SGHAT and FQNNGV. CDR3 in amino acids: CASSYLAGGPDEQFF. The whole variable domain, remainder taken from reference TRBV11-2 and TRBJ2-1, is EAGVAQSPRYKIIEKRQSVAFWCNPISGHATLYWYQQILGQGPKLLIQFQNNGVVDDSQLPKDRFSAERLKGVDSTLKIQPAKLEDSAVYLCASSYLAGGPDEQFFGPGTRLTVL.

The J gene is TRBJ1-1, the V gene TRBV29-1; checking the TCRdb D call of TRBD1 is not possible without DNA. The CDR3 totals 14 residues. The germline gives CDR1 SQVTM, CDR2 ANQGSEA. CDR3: CSVFRLDRDTEAFF.

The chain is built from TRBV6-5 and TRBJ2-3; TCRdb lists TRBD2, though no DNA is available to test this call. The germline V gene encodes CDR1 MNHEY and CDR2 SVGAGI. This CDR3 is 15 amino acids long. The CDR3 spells CASSYGDSGTDTQYF.

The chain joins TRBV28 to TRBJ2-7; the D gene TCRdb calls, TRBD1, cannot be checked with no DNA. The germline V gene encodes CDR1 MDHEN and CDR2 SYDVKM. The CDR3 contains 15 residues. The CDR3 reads CASSLFRGAPLEQYF. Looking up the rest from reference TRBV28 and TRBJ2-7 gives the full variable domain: DVKVTQSSRYLVKRTGEKVFLECVQDMDHENMFWYRQDPGLGLRLIYFSYDVKMKEKGDIPEGYSVSREKKERFSLILESASTNQTSMYLCASSLFRGAPLEQYFGPGTRLTVT.

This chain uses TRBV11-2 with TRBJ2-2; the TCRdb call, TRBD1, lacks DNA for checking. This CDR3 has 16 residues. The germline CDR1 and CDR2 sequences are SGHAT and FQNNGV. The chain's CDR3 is CASSHWTGSNTGELFF.

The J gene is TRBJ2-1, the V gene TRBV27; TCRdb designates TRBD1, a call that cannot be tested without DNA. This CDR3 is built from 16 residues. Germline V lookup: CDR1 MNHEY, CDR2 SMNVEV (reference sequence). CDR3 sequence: CASSLGGGFTYNEQFF.

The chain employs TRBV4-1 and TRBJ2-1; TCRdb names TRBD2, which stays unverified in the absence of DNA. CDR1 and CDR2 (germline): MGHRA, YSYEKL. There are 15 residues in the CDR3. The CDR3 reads CASSQGASGGDEQFF.

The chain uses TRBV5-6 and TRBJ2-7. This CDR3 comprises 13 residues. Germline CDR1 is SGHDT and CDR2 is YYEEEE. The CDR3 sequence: CASRPWMYYEQYF.

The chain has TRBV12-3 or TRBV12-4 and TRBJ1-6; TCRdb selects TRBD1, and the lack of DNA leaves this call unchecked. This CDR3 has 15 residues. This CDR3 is CASSFGDKDNSPLHF.

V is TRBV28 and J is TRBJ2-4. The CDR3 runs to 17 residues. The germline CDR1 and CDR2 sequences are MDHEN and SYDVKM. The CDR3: CASSLWSSSLAKNIQYF.

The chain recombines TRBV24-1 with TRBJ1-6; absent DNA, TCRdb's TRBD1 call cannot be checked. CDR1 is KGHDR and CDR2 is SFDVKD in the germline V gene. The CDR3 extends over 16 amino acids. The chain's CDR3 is CATSEDNQGDNSPLHF.

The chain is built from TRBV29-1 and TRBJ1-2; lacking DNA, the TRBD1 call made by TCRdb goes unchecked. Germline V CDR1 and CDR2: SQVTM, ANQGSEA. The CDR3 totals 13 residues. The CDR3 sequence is CSARSRDGYGYTF.

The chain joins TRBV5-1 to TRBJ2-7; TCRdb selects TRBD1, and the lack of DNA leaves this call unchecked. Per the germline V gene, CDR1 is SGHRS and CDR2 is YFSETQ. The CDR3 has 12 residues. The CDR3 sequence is CATIPDRYEQYF.